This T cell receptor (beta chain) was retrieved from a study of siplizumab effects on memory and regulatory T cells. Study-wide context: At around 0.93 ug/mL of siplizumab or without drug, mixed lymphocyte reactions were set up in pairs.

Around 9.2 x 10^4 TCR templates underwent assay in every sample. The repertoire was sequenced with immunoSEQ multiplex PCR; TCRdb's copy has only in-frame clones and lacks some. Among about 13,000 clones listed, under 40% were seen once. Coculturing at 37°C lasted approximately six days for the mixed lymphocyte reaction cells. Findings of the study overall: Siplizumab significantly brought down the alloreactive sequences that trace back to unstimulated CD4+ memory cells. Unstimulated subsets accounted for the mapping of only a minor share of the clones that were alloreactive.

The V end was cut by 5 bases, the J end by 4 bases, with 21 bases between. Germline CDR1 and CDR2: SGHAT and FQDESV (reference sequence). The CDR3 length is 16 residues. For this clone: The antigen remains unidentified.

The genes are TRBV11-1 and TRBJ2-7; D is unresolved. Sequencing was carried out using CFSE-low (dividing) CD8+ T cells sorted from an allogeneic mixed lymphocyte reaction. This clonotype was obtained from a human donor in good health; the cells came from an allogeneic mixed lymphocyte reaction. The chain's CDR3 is CASSASMGRNYYEQYF. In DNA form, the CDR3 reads TGTGCCAGCAGCGCCTCCATGGGCAGGAATTATTACGAGCAGTACTTC.